What follows is one T cell receptor beta chain and its context. No antigen is known for it. This specimen belongs to a study of read filtering for tumor transcriptome and immune sequencing. The wider study: Mean patient age was roughly 70 years, range roughly 45 to 85; around 17 male, around 15 female. IR-seq gave about 4.05 to 11 million TCR reads per sample; RNA-seq gave roughly 80 to 1273. DNase treatment preceded whole-transcriptome library preparation.

This library used roughly 400 ng RNA and molecular barcoded adaptors spanning alpha/delta and beta/gamma chains. Each CDR3 protein is one row after TCRdb ran MiXCR on the reads. The sample lists roughly 41,000 distinct CDR3 sequences, about 13% occurring once. Study-wide results and limits: About 80% of IR-seq clonotypes had a single read, yet these held approximately 3.7% of reads.

CDR3 length: 10 amino acids. CDR1 is SQVTM and CDR2 is ANQGSEA in the germline V gene. Trimming left V 7 bases short and J 5 bases short, with 9 bases between. The clonotype comes from a donor aged 40 or over with multiple myeloma. The genes are TRBV29-1 and TRBJ2-7; D is unresolved. Material: a population of CD138-negative cells sorted from bone marrow. The chain's CDR3 is CSAYHDEQYF. The CDR3 coding sequence is TGCAGCGCCTACCACGACGAGCAGTACTTC.